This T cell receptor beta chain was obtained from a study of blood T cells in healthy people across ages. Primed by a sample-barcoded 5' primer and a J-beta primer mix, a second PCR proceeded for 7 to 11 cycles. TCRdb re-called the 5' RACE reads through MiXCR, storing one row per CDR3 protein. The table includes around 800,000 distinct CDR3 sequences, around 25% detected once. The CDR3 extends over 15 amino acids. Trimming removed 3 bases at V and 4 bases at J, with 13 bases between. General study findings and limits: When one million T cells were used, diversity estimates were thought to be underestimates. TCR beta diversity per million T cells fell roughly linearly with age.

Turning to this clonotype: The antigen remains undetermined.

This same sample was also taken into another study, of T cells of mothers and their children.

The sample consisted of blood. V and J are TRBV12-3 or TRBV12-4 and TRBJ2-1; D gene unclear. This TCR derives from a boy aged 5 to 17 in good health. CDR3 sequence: CASSFRDLGYNEQFF. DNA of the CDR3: TGTGCCAGCAGTTTCCGCGATTTAGGGTACAATGAGCAGTTCTTC.